Below, 22 T cell receptor beta chains from the same sample are listed, as sequenced in a study of identical twins. Using its own MiXCR run on the 5' RACE reads, TCRdb lists one record per CDR3 protein. Of some 630,000 distinct CDR3 sequences listed, 7.1% are singletons. These data also featured in a second study, about yellow fever vaccine responses in identical twins.

Sample: PBMCs. These receptors originate from a woman aged 18-30 years in good health.

Only a few counts were recorded for this clonotype. The chain employs TRBV19 and TRBJ2-7; D possibly uses TRBD1 or TRBD2 (7 bases each). This CDR3 has 16 amino acids. The germline V gene has CDR1 LNHDA and CDR2 SQIVND (reference sequence). V was pared by 5 bases and J by 0 bases, with 17 bases between. The DNA for the CDR3 is TGTGCCAGTAGTGGCAGGGGGGGTAGGAGCTCCTACGAGCAGTACTTC. Amino acid sequence: CASSGRGGRSSYEQYF.

The chain uses TRBV20-1 and TRBJ2-1; D is unresolved. The CDR3 loop spans 12 amino acids. The germline gives CDR1 DFQATT, CDR2 SNEGSKA (reference sequence). V lost 6 bases and J 7 bases, leaving 13 bases between the germline ends. This chain's CDR3 is CSAKLRVNEQFF. The DNA of the CDR3 is TGCAGTGCAAAACTCCGGGTTAATGAGCAGTTCTTC.

This clonotype turned up a few times. The V and J genes are TRBV7-9 and TRBJ1-2; no firm D call. Trimming removed 1 base from V and 6 bases from J, with 0 bases in between. The CDR3 runs to 10 residues. Germline CDR1 reads SEHNR; CDR2 reads FQNEAQ (reference sequence). As DNA, the CDR3 is TGTGCCAGCAGCTTAGATGGCTACACCTTC. Protein product: CASSLDGYTF.

This clonotype was seen a few times. The genes are TRBV6-1 and TRBJ2-3, with unresolved D. Germline lookup yields CDR1 MNHNS and CDR2 SASEGT. The CDR3 is made up of 15 amino acids. Deletions cut 3 bases from V and 2 bases from J, with 12 bases between. DNA for the CDR3: TGTGCCAGCAGTGAGGACCCGATGCACACAGATACGCAGTATTTT. Protein product: CASSEDPMHTDTQYF.

In this sample, this clonotype turned up many times. V usage is TRBV7-9 and J usage is TRBJ1-1, with D perhaps matching TRBD1 (6 bases). Germline CDR1 is SEHNR and CDR2 is FQNEAQ (reference sequence). This CDR3 has 13 residues. V lost 5 bases to trimming and J lost 3 bases, with 10 bases between them. DNA of the CDR3: TGTGCCAGCAGCACCGAGGGGGACACTGAAGCTTTCTTT. Its protein product is CASSTEGDTEAFF.

The sample holds a few counts of this clonotype. The rearrangement uses TRBV12-3 or TRBV12-4 and TRBJ2-4; D may match TRBD1 or TRBD2 (5 bases each). The V and J ends lost 2 bases and 2 bases respectively, with 16 bases between them. The CDR3 is 17 amino acids. CDR3 residues: CASSLFPSGRSKNIQYF. CDR3 sequence (DNA): TGTGCCAGCAGTTTATTCCCGTCGGGACGATCCAAAAACATTCAGTACTTC.

This clonotype came up many times. This chain uses TRBV4-1 with TRBJ1-4; D unclear. The germline V and J ends were trimmed by 0 bases and 0 bases, with 14 bases remaining between them. This CDR3 is built from 18 residues. Germline V gives CDR1 MGHRA, CDR2 YSYEKL. The CDR3 nucleotides read TGCGCCAGCAGCCAAGACTCGCGGTTTGTTGCAACTAATGAAAAACTGTTTTTT. The encoded protein is CASSQDSRFVATNEKLFF.

This clonotype was seen a handful of times. The rearrangement joins TRBV5-1 to TRBJ2-7; TRBD1 agrees at 8 bases. There are 14 residues in the CDR3. V shed 2 bases and J 9 bases; nucleotides not matched to a gene: 10. Germline assignment: CDR1 SGHRS and CDR2 YFSETQ. CDR3 amino acids: CASSLGQGGPWQYF. Here the CDR3 DNA reads TGCGCCAGCAGCTTAGGACAGGGAGGCCCGTGGCAGTACTTC.

This clonotype has ten or more counts. V usage is TRBV10-3 and J usage is TRBJ1-6; D ambiguous. The V and J ends lost 10 bases and 6 bases respectively, with 16 bases between them. The CDR3 is 14 residues long. The germline V gene has CDR1 ENHRY and CDR2 SYGVKD. CDR3 amino acids: CATGRAAVNSPLHF. DNA of the CDR3: TGTGCCACCGGTCGGGCAGCAGTTAATTCACCCCTCCACTTT.

This clonotype appeared a single time. The V call is TRBV5-1, the J call TRBJ2-2; 7 positions match TRBD1. CDR3 size: 15 residues. Germline-derived CDR1 and CDR2 are SGHRS and YFSETQ. J lost 8 bases, V lost 3 bases, and 10 bases had no gene match. The CDR3 DNA is TGCGCCAGCAGCTCCCACCGACAGGGCGGGGGGGAGCTGTTTTTT. The encoded protein is CASSSHRQGGGELFF. Full variable domain (outside the CDR3, taken from reference TRBV5-1 and TRBJ2-2): KAGVTQTPRYLIKTRGQQVTLSCSPISGHRSVSWYQQTPGQGLQFLFEYFSETQRNKGNFPGRFSGRQFSNSRSEMNVSTLELGDSALYLCASSSHRQGGGELFFGEGSRLTVL.

This clonotype was observed many times. The chain is built from TRBV3-1 and TRBJ1-6; the D is unclear. CDR1 LGHDT and CDR2 YNNKEL come from the germline V gene (reference sequence). This CDR3 is built from 15 residues. V gave up 0 bases and J gave up 7 bases, with 10 bases separating them. For the CDR3, the DNA is TGTGCCAGCAGCCAAGATATACGGACCAATTCACCCCTCCACTTT. Protein product: CASSQDIRTNSPLHF.

The V gene is TRBV6-2 or TRBV6-3, the J gene TRBJ2-1; D ambiguous. V gave up 5 bases and J gave up 5 bases, with 7 bases separating them. CDR1 and CDR2 (germline): MNHEY, SVGEGT. This CDR3 contains 12 residues. The CDR3 coding sequence is TGTGCCAGCAGTCGGAGACACAATGAGCAGTTCTTC. It specifies CASSRRHNEQFF.

There are a few counts of this clonotype. The V and J genes are TRBV7-9 and TRBJ2-3; 8 nucleotides align to TRBD1. The CDR3 extends over 13 amino acids. J gave up 3 bases and V 9 bases, and 5 bases lay outside the gene matches. CDR1 and CDR2 from the germline V gene are SEHNR and FQNEAQ (reference sequence). In DNA form, the CDR3 reads TGTGCCAGTGACAGGGGCTTAACAGATACGCAGTATTTT. Translating it yields CASDRGLTDTQYF.

The rearrangement links TRBV28 to TRBJ2-7; 8 bases map to TRBD1. Trimming took 5 bases from V and 8 from J; bases not matched to a gene: 11. The CDR3 consists of 14 residues. Germline-derived CDR1 and CDR2 are MDHEN and SYDVKM. The CDR3 loop is CASSDTGGYEQQYF. The CDR3 DNA sequence: TGTGCCAGCAGTGATACAGGGGGTTACGAGCAGCAGTACTTC.

In its sample, this clonotype was seen many times. The rearrangement uses TRBV12-3 or TRBV12-4 and TRBJ2-5; a weak D match, TRBD1 (6 bases). CDR3 length: 15 amino acids. Deletions cut 6 bases from V and 2 bases from J, with 16 bases between. The chain's CDR3 is CASSLTQGGQETQYF. CDR3 nucleotides: TGTGCCAGCAGCTTAACGCAAGGGGGTCAAGAGACCCAGTACTTC.

Ten or more counts support this clonotype. The V call is TRBV5-1, the J call TRBJ2-7, with 8 bases lining up with TRBD2. The CDR3 runs to 14 residues. V gave up 1 base and J gave up 2 bases; unmatched junction bases: 2. Germline lookup yields CDR1 SGHRS and CDR2 YFSETQ. Here the CDR3 reads CASSLYSGTYEQYF. The CDR3 DNA reads TGCGCCAGCAGCTTGTATAGCGGGACCTACGAGCAGTACTTC.

This clonotype has a count of ten or more. This chain joins TRBV12-3 or TRBV12-4 and TRBJ1-6; D unclear. V lost 1 base and J 7 bases, leaving 14 bases between the germline ends. The CDR3 is made up of 16 amino acids. CDR3 protein: CASSLGKGLGNSPLHF. The CDR3 nucleotides are TGTGCCAGCAGTTTAGGCAAAGGGCTTGGGAATTCACCCCTCCACTTT.

This clonotype was counted between two and nine times. The rearrangement uses TRBV3-1 and TRBJ2-1, with TRBD2 matching over 7 bases. The CDR3 consists of 16 residues. With V trimmed by 2 bases and J by 5 bases, 9 bases remained unmatched. The germline CDR1 and CDR2 sequences are LGHDT and YNNKEL (reference sequence). This CDR3 reads CASSQPRLAGDNEQFF. The CDR3 DNA follows: TGTGCCAGCAGCCAACCTAGACTAGCTGGGGACAATGAGCAGTTCTTC.

The J gene is TRBJ2-1, the V gene TRBV28; 11 bases agree with TRBD2. The length of the CDR3 is 18 residues. The germline V gene encodes CDR1 MDHEN and CDR2 SYDVKM. The J segment lost 7 bases and the V segment lost 1 base, leaving 12 bases of the junction unmatched. CDR3 amino acids: CASSLYPLVSGRDNEQFF. The CDR3 DNA reads TGTGCCAGCAGTTTATACCCGCTGGTTAGCGGGAGGGATAATGAGCAGTTCTTC.

This clonotype has more than one count but fewer than ten. The V and J genes are TRBV5-5 and TRBJ2-7, with 12 bases aligning to TRBD2. With 4 bases clipped from V and 3 bases from J, the junction kept 5 bases outside the gene matches. This CDR3 is built from 15 residues. Germline CDR1 is SGHKS and CDR2 is YYEKEE (reference sequence). This CDR3 is CASSPLAGGIYEQYF. CDR3 in DNA: TGTGCCAGCAGCCCACTAGCGGGAGGCATCTACGAGCAGTACTTC.

The chain links TRBV20-1 to TRBJ2-3; possibly TRBD1 or TRBD2 for D (5 bases each). Germline lookup yields CDR1 DFQATT and CDR2 SNEGSKA (reference sequence). Trimming cost V 6 bases and J 1 base, with 11 bases left between them. The CDR3 has 13 amino acids. The CDR3 reads CSAPPGRTDTQYF. CDR3 nucleotide sequence: TGCAGTGCCCCTCCGGGGCGCACAGATACGCAGTATTTT.

There are a few counts of this clonotype. This chain connects TRBV6-5 to TRBJ2-7, with D unclear. Germline values: CDR1 MNHEY, CDR2 SVGAGI. The CDR3 is 15 residues long. Trimming pared 0 bases from V and 4 bases from J, leaving 13 bases between. CDR3 DNA sequence: TGTGCCAGCAGTTACTCGATAGGCGGCCTTTACGAGCAGTACGTC. Protein sequence: CASSYSIGGLYEQYV.